This is a list of T cell receptor beta chains from one sample in a study of cytomegalovirus exposure and HLA in healthy donors. The assay was immunoSEQ multiplex PCR, and TCRdb's table has in-frame clones only and misses some. The table records about 56,000 clones, about 92% of them present only once. Sequenced sample: PBMCs. These receptor sequences come from a woman aged 18-29 years in good health and CMV-seropositive. Both conserved end residues are part of each CDR3. A D gene is named only where the DNA matches it firmly. Not every row has a clone size; where given, it reads once, few, many or a size class.

TRBV15	-	14	TRBJ2-1	-	TGTGCCACCAGCTCCCGGACTAATATGAATGAGCAGTTCTTC	CATSSRTNMNEQFF
TRBV9	-	16	TRBJ2-5	-	TGTGCCAGCAGCGGACTAGGGGGGGGGCAAGGAGAGACCCAGTACTTC	CASSGLGGGQGETQYF
TRBV5-6	-	15	TRBJ2-7	-	TGTGCCAGCAGCTTTTATCTAGACCCCCCCAACGAGCAGTACTTC	CASSFYLDPPNEQYF
TRBV2	TRBD1	13	TRBJ2-7	-	TGTGCCACTAGGGACAGGGGGGCCTACGAGCAGTACTTC	CATRDRGAYEQYF
TRBV18	-	17	TRBJ2-7	-	TGTGCCAGCTCACCGCGGAATCTTCCTCGATCCTCCTACGAGCAGTACTTC	CASSPRNLPRSSYEQYF
TRBV4-2	-	17	TRBJ2-1	-	TGTGCCAGCAGCCAAGAGGCACGGGTACTCTTAGATAATGAGCAGTTCTTC	CASSQEARVLLDNEQFF
TRBV7-2	TRBD2	19	TRBJ2-1	-	TGTGCCAGCAGCTCGGGAAGAAGCGGGGGACAAACTTCCTACAATGAGCAGTTCTTC	CASSSGRSGGQTSYNEQFF
TRBV7-8	-	11	TRBJ1-1	-	TGTGCCAGCAGCCGAGGTCTAGAAGCTTTCTTT	CASSRGLEAFF
TRBV5-1	-	15	TRBJ2-3	-	TGCGCCAGCAGCCAAATGGGGGGTGGGCCAGATACGCAGTATTTT	CASSQMGGGPDTQYF
TRBV5-1	TRBD2	16	TRBJ2-3	-	TGCGCCAGCAGCTCAACTAGCGGGGGTAGCACAGATACGCAGTATTTT	CASSSTSGGSTDTQYF
TRBV9	-	15	TRBJ2-3	-	TGTGCCAGCAGCGTAGTTGCGGGGCGCACAGATACGCAGTATTTT	CASSVVAGRTDTQYF
TRBV4-1	-	17	TRBJ2-7	few	TGCGCCAGCAGCCAAGTAACGGGTCCGGGGATCGCCTACGAGCAGTACTTC	CASSQVTGPGIAYEQYF
TRBV19	-	15	TRBJ2-7	-	TGTGCCAGTAGTATCCCGGGACACGAAAACCACGAGCAGTACTTC	CASSIPGHENHEQYF
TRBV10-3	-	13	TRBJ1-6	-	TGTGCCATCAGTGGGACAGTTGGGTCACCCCTCCACTTT	CAISGTVGSPLHF
TRBV27	TRBD1	16	TRBJ1-6	-	TGTGCCAGCAGGAAGGGACAGGGCGCGGGGAATTCACCCCTCCACTTT	CASRKGQGAGNSPLHF
TRBV29-1	-	14	TRBJ2-7	-	TGCAGCGTTGGGGCAGGGGAATTGGGATACGAGCAGTACTTC	CSVGAGELGYEQYF
TRBV2	-	14	TRBJ1-5	-	TGTGCCAGCGGGGCCAGGGGACGCAATCAGCCCCAGCATTTT	CASGARGRNQPQHF
TRBV4-3	-	17	TRBJ1-5	-	TGCGCCAGCAGCCAAGATAGGGGGTCCTATAGCAATCAGCCCCAGCATTTT	CASSQDRGSYSNQPQHF
TRBV11-2	TRBD1	14	TRBJ1-2	-	TGTGCCAGCAGTTTCGCAGGGACAGGGCAAGGCTACACCTTC	CASSFAGTGQGYTF
TRBV18	TRBD2	17	TRBJ2-3	-	TGTGCCAGCTCACCACAACCTCTAGCGGGGCTCACAGATACGCAGTATTTT	CASSPQPLAGLTDTQYF
TRBV14	TRBD2	18	TRBJ2-5	-	TGTGCCAGCAGCCAAGACTTAGGTCGGGGGGTGGTTGGAGAGACCCAGTACTTC	CASSQDLGRGVVGETQYF
TRBV2	-	14	TRBJ1-1	once	TGTGCCAGCATCGCGTTAGTCCCACGCGCTGAAGCTTTCTTT	CASIALVPRAEAFF
TRBV7-6	-	16	TRBJ1-1	-	TGTGCCAGCAGCTTAGGTGCCGGGGGGGCGGGCACTGAAGCTTTCTTT	CASSLGAGGAGTEAFF
TRBV27	-	17	TRBJ1-5	-	TGTGCCAGCAGTTTAAAAGGAGGGTTAAAGGGCAATCAGCCCCAGCATTTT	CASSLKGGLKGNQPQHF
TRBV14	-	14	TRBJ2-7	-	TGTGCCAGCAGCCAAGAGGCAGGATACTACGAGCAGTACTTC	CASSQEAGYYEQYF
TRBV10-3	-	13	TRBJ2-7	-	TGTGCCATCAGTGGCGGGACTTTCCTCGAGCAGTACTTC	CAISGGTFLEQYF
TRBV29-1	-	11	TRBJ2-7	-	TGCAGCGTTGGGCGGGACTACGAGCAGTACTTC	CSVGRDYEQYF
TRBV7-2	-	15	TRBJ1-3	-	TGTGCCAGCAGCTTAGTCGCCGGCTCTGGAAACACCATATATTTT	CASSLVAGSGNTIYF
TRBV5-1	-	11	TRBJ2-3	-	TGCGCCAGCAGCAGGGGAAATACGCAGTATTTT	CASSRGNTQYF
TRBV27	TRBD1	16	TRBJ1-2	-	TGTGCCAGCAGTTTAACCCGGACAGGAGGGTTCTATGGCTACACCTTC	CASSLTRTGGFYGYTF
TRBV2	TRBD1	19	TRBJ2-3	-	TGTGCCACTGGGGACAGGGTAGAGGGGCGGCCGTACAGCACAGATACGCAGTATTTT	CATGDRVEGRPYSTDTQYF
TRBV5-1	-	16	TRBJ2-5	few	TGCGCCAGCAGCTTGTCTGGGGCGAACGGACAAGAGACCCAGTACTTC	CASSLSGANGQETQYF
TRBV19	TRBD1	18	TRBJ1-1	-	TGTGCCAGTAGTACCCATTGGGGAGAGACAGGGCTGAGCACTGAAGCTTTCTTT	CASSTHWGETGLSTEAFF
TRBV19	-	13	TRBJ2-1	-	TGTGCCAGTAGTATTGCGGGCTACAATGAGCAGTTCTTC	CASSIAGYNEQFF
TRBV5-1	TRBD1	14	TRBJ1-2	-	TGCGCCAGCAGCCCGGGACAGGGAGGCTATGGCTACACCTTC	CASSPGQGGYGYTF
TRBV11-2	-	10	TRBJ1-3	-	TGTGCCACCGGTATAAACACCATATATTTT	CATGINTIYF
TRBV11-2	-	16	TRBJ1-2	few	TGTGCCAGCAGACCGTCCCAGGGACATTTGCGGGATGGCTACACCTTC	CASRPSQGHLRDGYTF
TRBV30	-	13	TRBJ1-5	once	TGTGCCTGGAGTGTGAGTACGCCCCAGCCCCAGCATTTT	CAWSVSTPQPQHF
TRBV11-2	-	15	TRBJ1-4	-	TGTGCCAGCAGCTTGCCCGGGCGGGTCGGTGAAAAACTGTTTTTT	CASSLPGRVGEKLFF
TRBV7-2	-	16	TRBJ2-5	-	TGTGCCAGCAGCTTAGTTTTCGGAGAGGGCGTGGAGACCCAGTACTTC	CASSLVFGEGVETQYF
TRBV13	TRBD2	13	TRBJ2-5	-	TGTGCCAGCAGCTTGGGACTAGAAGAGACCCAGTACTTC	CASSLGLEETQYF
TRBV19	-	13	TRBJ2-3	once	TGTGCCAGTAGTACACAATACACAGATACGCAGTATTTT	CASSTQYTDTQYF
TRBV5-5	TRBD2	19	TRBJ2-4	-	TGTGCCAGCAGCTTTGGGTTAGCGGGGGGGTTGATGGCCAAAAACATTCAGTACTTC	CASSFGLAGGLMAKNIQYF
TRBV27	-	12	TRBJ2-3	-	TGTGCCAGCACCGCTAACACAGATACGCAGTATTTT	CASTANTDTQYF
TRBV4-1	-	15	TRBJ2-7	-	TGCGCCAGCAGCCAGCAACACGACTGGGAGGACGAGCAGTACTTC	CASSQQHDWEDEQYF
TRBV19	-	13	TRBJ1-2	-	TGTGCCAGTAGTATAACTCTTAACTATGGCTACACCTTC	CASSITLNYGYTF
TRBV4-1	-	13	TRBJ2-2	-	TGCGCCAGCAGCCACCGAGGTTCCGGGGAGCTGTTTTTT	CASSHRGSGELFF